The subject of this entry is one T cell receptor (beta chain). The antigen is undetermined. It was with a sample-barcoded 5' primer and a J-beta primer mix that a second PCR of about 7 to 12 cycles was run. TCRdb fed the 5' RACE reads into MiXCR, producing one record per CDR3 protein. The sample lists roughly 1.7 million distinct CDR3 sequences; almost 35% were seen once. The CDR3 spans 18 residues. Trimming removed 5 bases from V and 0 bases from J; junction bases left unmatched: 9. These data are taken from a study of blood T cells in healthy people across ages. Study outcomes and limitations: Strong correlation linked observed beta diversity and percent naive T cells.

Sequencing used blood. The chain is built from TRBV12-3 or TRBV12-4 and TRBJ1-4; 10 bases agree with TRBD1. The TCR was taken from a woman in her twenties or thirties in good health. The CDR3 DNA reads as TGTGCCAGCAGTCTTGACAGGGGGCGAATTTCAACTAATGAAAAACTGTTTTTT. Its translation is CASSLDRGRISTNEKLFF.